What follows describes a single TCR beta chain. Its target is not known. The record originates from a study of T cells expressing NK-cell markers. About the study: Sorted T-cell subsets CD3+CD56+NKG2C+, CD3+CD56+NKG2C- and CD3+CD56-NKG2C+ were TCR beta-sequenced. HCMV seropositivity characterized most of the eight sequenced donors, and seronegativity one. Study-level points and caveats: For four donors, these clonotypes were likewise the leading ones in the CD3+CD56-NKG2C+ fraction.

cDNA encoding TCR beta was synthesized via 5'RACE template switching incorporating UMIs. Each CDR3 protein gets one entry in TCRdb, which reprocessed the 5' RACE reads and gives no DNA. The sample totals 300,000 to 500,000 distinct CDR3 sequences. The CDR3 is made up of 14 amino acids. Germline assignment: CDR1 ENHRY and CDR2 SYGVKD. The V call is TRBV10-3, the J call TRBJ2-2; the D call of TRBD2 rests on TCRdb alone, since no DNA is present to check it. The sequencing input was blood T cells: a sorted CD56 or NKG2C T cell subset, CD4+ or CD8+ T cells, or bulk PBMC T cells (not recorded which). The clonotype originates from a woman aged 45-59 years in good health. This CDR3 is CAISGTSGSGELFF.